Sequencing of this T cell receptor beta chain was carried out in a study of beta chain features in type 1 diabetes. Looking at the study overall: Healthy donors, compared against patients, showed similar age, gender and cell yields. Study observations and caveats: The study found moderately but significantly shorter TCRB CDR3s in all four CD4+ subsets of Type 1 diabetes patients.

On this clone itself: Its antigen is not identified.

Sequencing targeted expressed TCRB transcripts, as all isolated RNA had been reverse transcribed. The repertoire was sequenced with immunoSEQ multiplex PCR; TCRdb's copy has only in-frame clones and lacks some. Among a few hundred thousand clones listed, over 9.5% were seen once. The germline V and J ends were trimmed by 5 bases and 8 bases, with 13 bases remaining between them. Germline CDR1 MNHNS, CDR2 SASEGT. This CDR3 has 13 residues. This receptor was identified in a woman aged 18-29 years in good health. Sequenced input: naive CD4+ T cells from blood. The chain recombines TRBV6-1 with TRBJ2-4; maybe TRBD1 (7 bases). CDR3 nucleotides: TGTGCCAGCAGTCTTACAGGGGAGGACATTCAGTACTTC. This sequence encodes CASSLTGEDIQYF.